The clone carrying this TCR beta chain was picked up a small number of times. Its antigen is not identified. These data are taken from a study of beta chain features in type 1 diabetes. General study results and limits: Comparison showed that naive, central memory and Treg TCRB repertoires appeared more similar among patients than among healthy donors.

V was clipped by 2 bases and J by 1 base, with 8 bases between them. The CDR3 loop spans 14 amino acids. Per germline, CDR1 GTSNPN and CDR2 SVGIG (reference sequence). The study reverse transcribed the entire isolated RNA, so it sequenced expressed TCRB transcripts. The repertoire was sequenced with immunoSEQ multiplex PCR; TCRdb's copy has only in-frame clones and lacks some. The sample contains some 250,000 clones, less than 35% of which appear only once. The receptor's source is a man aged 30-40 years in good health. The genes are TRBV30 and TRBJ2-2; D remains ambiguous. The sample was central memory CD4+ T cells from blood. CDR3 loop: CAWSKAVNTGELFF. CDR3 nucleotides: TGTGCCTGGAGTAAGGCCGTGAACACCGGGGAGCTGTTTTTT.